The T cell receptor beta chain under discussion was sequenced for a study of cytomegalovirus exposure and HLA in healthy donors. Amplification used 60 Vbeta primers and 13 Jbeta primers. Clones were sequenced by immunoSEQ multiplex PCR, and TCRdb holds only the in-frame ones, with some missing. The data show fewer than 300,000 clones, 86% seen once. V trimming: 6 bases; J trimming: 4 bases; junction bases outside the gene matches: 7. Germline CDR1 reads MDHEN; CDR2 reads SYDVKM. CDR3 size: 15 residues. V and J are TRBV28 and TRBJ2-7; TRBD1 agrees at 12 bases. Source material: PBMCs. The TCR sequence derives from a man aged 35-49 years in good health and CMV-seropositive. CDR3: CASSPTGQGAYEQYF. CDR3 nucleotide sequence: TGTGCCAGCAGCCCTACGGGACAGGGGGCGTACGAGCAGTACTTC.